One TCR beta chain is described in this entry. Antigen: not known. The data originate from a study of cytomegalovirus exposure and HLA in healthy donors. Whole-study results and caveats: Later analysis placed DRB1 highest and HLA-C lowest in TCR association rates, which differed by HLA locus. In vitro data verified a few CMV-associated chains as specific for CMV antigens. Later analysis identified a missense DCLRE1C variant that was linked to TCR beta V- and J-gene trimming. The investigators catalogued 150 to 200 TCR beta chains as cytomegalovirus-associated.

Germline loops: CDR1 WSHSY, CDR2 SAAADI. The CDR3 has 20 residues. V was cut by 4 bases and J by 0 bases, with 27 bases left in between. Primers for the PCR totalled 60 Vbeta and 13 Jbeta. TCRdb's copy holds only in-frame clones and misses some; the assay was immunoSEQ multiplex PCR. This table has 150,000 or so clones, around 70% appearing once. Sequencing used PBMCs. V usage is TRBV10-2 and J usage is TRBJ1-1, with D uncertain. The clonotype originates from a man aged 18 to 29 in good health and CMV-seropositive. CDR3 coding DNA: TGCGCCAGCAGTGGGTCGAACAGCGGACCCATATTAAACATGAACACTGAAGCTTTCTTT. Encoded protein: CASSGSNSGPILNMNTEAFF.